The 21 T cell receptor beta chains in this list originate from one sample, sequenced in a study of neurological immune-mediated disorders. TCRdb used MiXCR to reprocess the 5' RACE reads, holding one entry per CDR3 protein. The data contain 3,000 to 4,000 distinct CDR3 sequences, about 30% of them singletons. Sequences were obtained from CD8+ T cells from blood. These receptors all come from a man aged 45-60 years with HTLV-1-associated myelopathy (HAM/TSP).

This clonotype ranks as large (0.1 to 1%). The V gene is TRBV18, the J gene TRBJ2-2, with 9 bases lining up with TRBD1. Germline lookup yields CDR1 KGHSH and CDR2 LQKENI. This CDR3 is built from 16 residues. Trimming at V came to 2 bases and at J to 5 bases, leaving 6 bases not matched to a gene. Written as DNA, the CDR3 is TGTGCCAGCTCACCAGACAGGGGGTCGGCTACCGGGGAGCTGTTTTTT. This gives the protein CASSPDRGSATGELFF.

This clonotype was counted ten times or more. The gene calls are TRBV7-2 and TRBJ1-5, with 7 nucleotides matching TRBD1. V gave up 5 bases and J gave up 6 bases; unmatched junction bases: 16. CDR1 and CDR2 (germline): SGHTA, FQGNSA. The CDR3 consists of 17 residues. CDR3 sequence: CASSQTTKNRGVQPQHF. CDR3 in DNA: TGTGCCAGCAGCCAAACCACAAAAAACAGGGGAGTTCAGCCCCAGCATTTT. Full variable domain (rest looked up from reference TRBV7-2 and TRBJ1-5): GAGVSQSPSNKVTEKGKDVELRCDPISGHTALYWYRQSLGQGLEFLIYFQGNSAPDKSGLPSDRFSAERTGGSVSTLTIQRTQQEDSAVYLCASSQTTKNRGVQPQHFGDGTRLSIL.

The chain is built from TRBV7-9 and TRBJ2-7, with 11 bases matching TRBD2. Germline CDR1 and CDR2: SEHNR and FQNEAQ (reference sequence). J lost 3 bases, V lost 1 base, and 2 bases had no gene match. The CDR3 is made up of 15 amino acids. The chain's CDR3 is CASSLETSGDYEQYF. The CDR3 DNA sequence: TGTGCCAGCAGCTTAGAGACTAGCGGGGACTACGAGCAGTACTTC.

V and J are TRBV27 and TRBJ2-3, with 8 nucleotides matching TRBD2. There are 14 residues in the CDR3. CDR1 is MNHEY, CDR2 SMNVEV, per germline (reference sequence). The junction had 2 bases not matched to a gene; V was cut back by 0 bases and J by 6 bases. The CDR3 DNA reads TGTGCCAGCAGTTTATCAGCGGGGGTGGATACGCAGTATTTT. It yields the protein CASSLSAGVDTQYF.

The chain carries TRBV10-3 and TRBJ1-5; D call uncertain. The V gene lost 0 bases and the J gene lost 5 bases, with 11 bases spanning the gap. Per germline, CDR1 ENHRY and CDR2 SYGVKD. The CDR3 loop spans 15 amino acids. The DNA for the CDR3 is TGTGCCATCAGTGAGTCGTTGCAGAACGATCAGCCCCAGCATTTT. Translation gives CAISESLQNDQPQHF.

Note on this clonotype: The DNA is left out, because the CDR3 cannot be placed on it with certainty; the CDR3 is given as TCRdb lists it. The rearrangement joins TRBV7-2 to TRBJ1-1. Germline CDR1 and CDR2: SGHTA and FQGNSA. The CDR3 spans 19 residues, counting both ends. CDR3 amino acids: CASSFYICSASSGNTEAFF.

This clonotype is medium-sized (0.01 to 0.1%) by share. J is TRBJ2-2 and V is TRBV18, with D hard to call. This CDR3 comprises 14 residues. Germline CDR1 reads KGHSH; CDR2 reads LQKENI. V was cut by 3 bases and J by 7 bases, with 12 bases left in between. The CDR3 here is CASSPDRSGGELFF. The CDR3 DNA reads TGTGCCAGCTCACCTGATAGGTCTGGCGGGGAGCTGTTTTTT.

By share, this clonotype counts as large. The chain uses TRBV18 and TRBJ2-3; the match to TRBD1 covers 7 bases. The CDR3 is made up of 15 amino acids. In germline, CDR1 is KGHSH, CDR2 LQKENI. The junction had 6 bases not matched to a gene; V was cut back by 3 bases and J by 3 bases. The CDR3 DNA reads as TGTGCCAGCTCACCGGACAGGATGACAACAGATACGCAGTATTTT. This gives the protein CASSPDRMTTDTQYF.

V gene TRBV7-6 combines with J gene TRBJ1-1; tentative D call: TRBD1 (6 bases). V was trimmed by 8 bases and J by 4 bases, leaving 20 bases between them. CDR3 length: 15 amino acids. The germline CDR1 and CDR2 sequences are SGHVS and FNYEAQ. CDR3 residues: CASPGAGPGATEAFF. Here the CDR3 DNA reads TGTGCCAGCCCAGGGGCAGGGCCGGGCGCCACTGAAGCTTTCTTT.

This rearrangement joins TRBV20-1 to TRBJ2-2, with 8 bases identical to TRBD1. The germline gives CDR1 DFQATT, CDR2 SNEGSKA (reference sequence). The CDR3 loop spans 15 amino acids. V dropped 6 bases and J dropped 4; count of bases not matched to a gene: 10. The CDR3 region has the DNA TGCAGTGCGCCGTCCCGGGACAGGTCCACCGGGGAGCTGTTTTTT. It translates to CSAPSRDRSTGELFF.

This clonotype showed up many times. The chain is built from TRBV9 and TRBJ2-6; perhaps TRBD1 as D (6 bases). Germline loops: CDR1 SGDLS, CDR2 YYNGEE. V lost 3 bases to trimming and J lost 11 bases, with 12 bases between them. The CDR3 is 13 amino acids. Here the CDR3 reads CASSAAYRDVLTF. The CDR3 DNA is TGTGCCAGCAGCGCCGCATACAGGGACGTCCTGACTTTC.

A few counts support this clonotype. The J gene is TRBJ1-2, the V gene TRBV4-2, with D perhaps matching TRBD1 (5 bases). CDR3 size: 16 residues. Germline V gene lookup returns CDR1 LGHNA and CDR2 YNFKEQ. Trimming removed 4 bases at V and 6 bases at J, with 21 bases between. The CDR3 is CASSPRPQTASDGYTF. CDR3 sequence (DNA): TGTGCCAGCAGCCCCCGTCCACAGACAGCCTCGGATGGCTACACCTTC.

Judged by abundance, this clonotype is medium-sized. The CDR3 nucleotides read TGCAGTGCTAGAGAAGGGGGCGGAAACACCGGGGAGCTGTTTTTT. Its protein is CSAREGGGNTGELFF. The V call is TRBV20-1, the J call TRBJ2-2, with TRBD1 identical over 7 bases. V trimming: 0 bases; J trimming: 2 bases; junction bases outside the gene matches: 3. The CDR3 covers 15 residues. Per the germline V gene, CDR1 is DFQATT and CDR2 is SNEGSKA (reference sequence).

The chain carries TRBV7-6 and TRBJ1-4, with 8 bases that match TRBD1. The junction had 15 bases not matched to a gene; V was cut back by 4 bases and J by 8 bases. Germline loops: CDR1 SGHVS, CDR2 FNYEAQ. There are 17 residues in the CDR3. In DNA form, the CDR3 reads TGTGCCAGCAGCTCACCCTTACGACAGGGGATCGGAGAAAAACTGTTTTTT. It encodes CASSSPLRQGIGEKLFF.

The CDR3: CASSSSGLGSYNEQFF. CDR3 coding DNA: TGCGCCAGCAGCTCTAGCGGGCTCGGCTCCTACAATGAGCAGTTCTTC. The chain carries TRBV5-1 and TRBJ2-1; 8 positions match TRBD2. V lost 3 bases to trimming and J lost 0 bases; unmatched junction nucleotides: 5. The CDR3 is made up of 16 amino acids. Germline V CDR1 and CDR2: SGHRS, YFSETQ.

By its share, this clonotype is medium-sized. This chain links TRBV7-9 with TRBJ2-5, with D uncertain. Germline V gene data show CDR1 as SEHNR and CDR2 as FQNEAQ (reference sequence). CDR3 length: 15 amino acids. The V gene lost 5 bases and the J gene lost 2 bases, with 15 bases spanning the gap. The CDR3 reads CASSPSEGQQETQYF. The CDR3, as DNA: TGTGCCAGCAGCCCATCGGAAGGGCAGCAAGAGACCCAGTACTTC.

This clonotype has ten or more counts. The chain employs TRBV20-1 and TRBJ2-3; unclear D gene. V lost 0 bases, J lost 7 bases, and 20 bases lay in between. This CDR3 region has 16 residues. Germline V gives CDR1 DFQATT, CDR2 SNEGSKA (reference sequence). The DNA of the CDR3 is TGCAGTGCTAGAGATACGGAGCGCCCCCCGGGTCATACGCAGTATTTT. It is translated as CSARDTERPPGHTQYF.

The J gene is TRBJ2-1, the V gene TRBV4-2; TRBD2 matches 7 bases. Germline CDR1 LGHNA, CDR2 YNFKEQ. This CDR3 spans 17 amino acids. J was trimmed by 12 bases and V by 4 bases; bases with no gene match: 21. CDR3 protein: CASSLGAGLTPGDTQFF. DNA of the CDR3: TGTGCCAGCAGCCTCGGAGCGGGACTCACTCCGGGAGATACGCAGTTCTTC.

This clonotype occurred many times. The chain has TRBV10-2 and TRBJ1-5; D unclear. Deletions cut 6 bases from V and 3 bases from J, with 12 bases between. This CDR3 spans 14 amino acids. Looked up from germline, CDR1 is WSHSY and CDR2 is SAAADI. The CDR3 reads CASSGRKSNQPQHF. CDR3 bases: TGCGCCAGCAGCGGCAGGAAATCCAATCAGCCCCAGCATTTT.

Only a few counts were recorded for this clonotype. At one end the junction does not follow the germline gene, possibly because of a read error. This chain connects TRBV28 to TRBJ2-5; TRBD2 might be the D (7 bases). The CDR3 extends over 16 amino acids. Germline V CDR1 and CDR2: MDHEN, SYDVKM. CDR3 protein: CASSSPPQGGEETQYF. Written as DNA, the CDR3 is TGTGCAAGCAGTTCCCCCCCCCAAGGGGGGGAAGAGACCCAGTACTTC.

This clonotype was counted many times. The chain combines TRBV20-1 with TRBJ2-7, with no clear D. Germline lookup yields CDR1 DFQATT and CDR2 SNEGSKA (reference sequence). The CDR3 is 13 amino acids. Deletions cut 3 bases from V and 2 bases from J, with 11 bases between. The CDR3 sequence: CSARGFSTYEQYF. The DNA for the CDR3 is TGCAGTGCTAGGGGGTTTTCTACCTACGAGCAGTACTTC.